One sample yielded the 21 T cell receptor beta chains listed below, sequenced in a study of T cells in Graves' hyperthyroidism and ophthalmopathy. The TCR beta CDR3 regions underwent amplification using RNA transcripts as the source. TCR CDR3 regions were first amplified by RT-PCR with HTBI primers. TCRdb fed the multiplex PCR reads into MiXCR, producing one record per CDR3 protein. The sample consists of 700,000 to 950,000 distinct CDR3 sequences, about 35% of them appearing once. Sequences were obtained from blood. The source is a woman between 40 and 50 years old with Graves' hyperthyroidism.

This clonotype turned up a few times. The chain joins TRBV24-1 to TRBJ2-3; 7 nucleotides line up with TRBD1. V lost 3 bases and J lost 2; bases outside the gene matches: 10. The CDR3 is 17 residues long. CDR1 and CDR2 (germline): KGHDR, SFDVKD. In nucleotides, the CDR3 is TGTGCCACCAGTGATCCCCACGGCAGGGGGTTCACAGATACGCAGTATTTT. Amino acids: CATSDPHGRGFTDTQYF.

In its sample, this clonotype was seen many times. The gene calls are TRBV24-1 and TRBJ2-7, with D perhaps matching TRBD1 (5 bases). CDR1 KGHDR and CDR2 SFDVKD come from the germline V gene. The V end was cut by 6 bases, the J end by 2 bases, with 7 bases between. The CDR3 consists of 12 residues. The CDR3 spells CATSPGTYEQYF. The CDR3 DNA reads TGTGCCACCAGTCCAGGGACCTACGAGCAGTACTTC.

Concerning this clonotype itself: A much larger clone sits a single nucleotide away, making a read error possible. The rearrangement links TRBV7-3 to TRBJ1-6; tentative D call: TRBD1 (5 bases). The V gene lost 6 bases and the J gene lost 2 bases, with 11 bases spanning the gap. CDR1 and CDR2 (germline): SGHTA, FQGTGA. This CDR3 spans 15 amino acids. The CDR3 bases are TGTGCCAGCAGTGAGACAGCTACCTATAATTCACCCCTCCACTTT. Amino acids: CASSETATYNSPLHF.

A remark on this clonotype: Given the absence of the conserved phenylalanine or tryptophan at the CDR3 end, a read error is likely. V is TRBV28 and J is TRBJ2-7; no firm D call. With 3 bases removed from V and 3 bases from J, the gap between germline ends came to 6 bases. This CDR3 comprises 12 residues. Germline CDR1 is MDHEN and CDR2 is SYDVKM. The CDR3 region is CASSLAGYEQYL. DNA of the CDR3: TGTGCCAGCAGTTTGGCAGGCTACGAGCAGTACCTC.

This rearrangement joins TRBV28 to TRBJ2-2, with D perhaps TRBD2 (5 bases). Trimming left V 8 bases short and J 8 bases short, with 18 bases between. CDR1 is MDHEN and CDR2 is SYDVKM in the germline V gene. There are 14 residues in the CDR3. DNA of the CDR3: TGTGCCAGCCGTCCCCGATTAGCGTTGGGGGAGCTGTTTTTT. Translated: CASRPRLALGELFF.

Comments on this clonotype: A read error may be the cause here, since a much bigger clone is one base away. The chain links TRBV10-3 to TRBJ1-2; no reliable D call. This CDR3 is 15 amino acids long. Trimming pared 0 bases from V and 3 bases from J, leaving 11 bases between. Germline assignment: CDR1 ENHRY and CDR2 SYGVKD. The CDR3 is CAISESERMDYGYTF. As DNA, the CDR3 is TGTGCCATCAGTGAGTCGGAGCGGATGGACTATGGCTACACCTTC.

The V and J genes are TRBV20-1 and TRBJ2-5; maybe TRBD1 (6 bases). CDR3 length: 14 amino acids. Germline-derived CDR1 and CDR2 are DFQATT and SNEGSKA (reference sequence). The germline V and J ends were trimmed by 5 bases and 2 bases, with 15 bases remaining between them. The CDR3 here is CSAPGEGTQETQYF. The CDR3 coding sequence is TGCAGTGCTCCCGGTGAGGGGACACAAGAGACCCAGTACTTC.

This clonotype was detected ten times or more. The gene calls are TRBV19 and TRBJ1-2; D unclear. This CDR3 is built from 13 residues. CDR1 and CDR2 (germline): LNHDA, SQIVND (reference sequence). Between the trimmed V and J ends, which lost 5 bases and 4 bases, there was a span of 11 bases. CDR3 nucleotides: TGTGCCAGTAGTTTGATGACCCGCTATGGCTACACCTTC. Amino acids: CASSLMTRYGYTF.

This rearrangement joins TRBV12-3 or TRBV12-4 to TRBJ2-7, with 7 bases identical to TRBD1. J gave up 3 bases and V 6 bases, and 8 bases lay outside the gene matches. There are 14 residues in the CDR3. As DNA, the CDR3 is TGTGCCAGCAGCACCTGGGACAGCCTCTACGAGCAGTACTTC. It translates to CASSTWDSLYEQYF.

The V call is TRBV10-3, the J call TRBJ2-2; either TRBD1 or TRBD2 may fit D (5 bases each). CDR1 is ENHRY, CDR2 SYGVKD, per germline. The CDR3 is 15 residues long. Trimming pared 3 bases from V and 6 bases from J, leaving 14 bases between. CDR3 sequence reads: CAISDPGPRPGELFF. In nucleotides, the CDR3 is TGTGCCATCAGTGATCCGGGACCCCGGCCCGGGGAGCTGTTTTTT.

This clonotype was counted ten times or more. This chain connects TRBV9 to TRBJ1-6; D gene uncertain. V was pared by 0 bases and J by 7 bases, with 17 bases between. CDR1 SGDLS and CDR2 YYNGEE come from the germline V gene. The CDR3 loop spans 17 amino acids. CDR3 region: CASSVVPGNPRNSPLHF. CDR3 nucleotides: TGTGCCAGCAGCGTAGTACCCGGGAACCCACGAAATTCACCCCTCCACTTT. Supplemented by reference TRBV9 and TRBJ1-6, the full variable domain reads DSGVTQTPKHLITATGQRVTLRCSPRSGDLSVYWYQQSLDQGLQFLIQYYNGEERAKGNILERFSAQQFPDLHSELNLSSLELGDSALYFCASSVVPGNPRNSPLHFGNGTRLTVT.

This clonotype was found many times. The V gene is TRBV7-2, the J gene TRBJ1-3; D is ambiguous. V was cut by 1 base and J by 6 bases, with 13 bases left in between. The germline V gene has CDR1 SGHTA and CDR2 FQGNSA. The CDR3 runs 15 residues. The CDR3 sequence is CASSLVVGVANTIYF. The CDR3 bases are TGTGCCAGCAGCTTAGTCGTCGGGGTTGCAAACACCATATATTTT.

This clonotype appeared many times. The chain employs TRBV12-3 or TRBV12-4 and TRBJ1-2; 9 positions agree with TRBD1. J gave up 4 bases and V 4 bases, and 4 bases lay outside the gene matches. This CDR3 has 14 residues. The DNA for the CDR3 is TGTGCCAGCAGTTCACAGACAGGGGGCTATGGCTACACCTTC. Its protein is CASSSQTGGYGYTF.

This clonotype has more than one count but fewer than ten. The CDR3 nucleotides are TGTGCCAGTAGTACCAGGGGTAGCACTGAAGCTTTCTTT. The encoded protein is CASSTRGSTEAFF. The chain employs TRBV19 and TRBJ1-1; possibly TRBD1 for D (6 bases). Trimming removed 4 bases at V and 4 bases at J, with 10 bases between. This CDR3 is built from 13 residues. Germline lookup yields CDR1 LNHDA and CDR2 SQIVND (reference sequence).

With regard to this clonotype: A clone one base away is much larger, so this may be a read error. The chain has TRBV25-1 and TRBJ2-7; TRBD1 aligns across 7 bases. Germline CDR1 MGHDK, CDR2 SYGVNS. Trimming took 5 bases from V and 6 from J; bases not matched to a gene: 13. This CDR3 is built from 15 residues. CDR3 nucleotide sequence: TGTGCCAGCAGTCGCGAGGGGGCAAGAGTGAGCGAGCAGTACTTC. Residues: CASSREGARVSEQYF.

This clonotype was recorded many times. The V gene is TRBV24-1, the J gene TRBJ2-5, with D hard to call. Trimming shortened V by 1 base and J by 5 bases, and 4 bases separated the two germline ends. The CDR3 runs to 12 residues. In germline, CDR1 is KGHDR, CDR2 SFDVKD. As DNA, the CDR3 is TGTGCCACCAGTGATTTTAGGGAGACCCAGTACTTC. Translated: CATSDFRETQYF.

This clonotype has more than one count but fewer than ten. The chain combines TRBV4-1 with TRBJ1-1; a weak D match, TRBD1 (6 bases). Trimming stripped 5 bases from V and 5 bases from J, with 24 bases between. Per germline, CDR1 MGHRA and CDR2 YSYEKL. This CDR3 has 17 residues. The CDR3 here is CASSSLKGGKGGTEAFF. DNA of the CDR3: TGCGCCAGCAGCTCACTTAAAGGGGGAAAAGGAGGGACTGAAGCTTTCTTT.

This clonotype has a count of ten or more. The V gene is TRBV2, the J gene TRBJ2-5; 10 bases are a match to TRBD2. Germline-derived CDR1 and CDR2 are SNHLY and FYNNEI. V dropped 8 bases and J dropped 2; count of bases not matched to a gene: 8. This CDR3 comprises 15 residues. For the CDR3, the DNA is TGTGCCAGCCAGGAGGTAGCGGGGGGACAAGAGACCCAGTACTTC. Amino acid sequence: CASQEVAGGQETQYF.

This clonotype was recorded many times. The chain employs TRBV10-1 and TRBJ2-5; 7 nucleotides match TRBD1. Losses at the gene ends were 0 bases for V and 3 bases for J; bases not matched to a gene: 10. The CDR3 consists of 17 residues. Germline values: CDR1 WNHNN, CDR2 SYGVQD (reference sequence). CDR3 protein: CASSESFGQTGKETQYF. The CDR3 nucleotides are TGCGCCAGCAGTGAGTCTTTCGGGCAGACAGGGAAAGAGACCCAGTACTTC.

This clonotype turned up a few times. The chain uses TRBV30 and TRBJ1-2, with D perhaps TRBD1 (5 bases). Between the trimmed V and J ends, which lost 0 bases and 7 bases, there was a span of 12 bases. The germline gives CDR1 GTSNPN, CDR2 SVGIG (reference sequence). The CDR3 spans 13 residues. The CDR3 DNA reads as TGTGCCTGGAGTGTACCAGGGACGAGTGGCTACACCTTC. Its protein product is CAWSVPGTSGYTF.

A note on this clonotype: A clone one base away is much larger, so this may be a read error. This CDR3 is CASSPFTLYNSPLRF. CDR3 DNA: TGTGCCAGCAGCCCGTTCACACTCTATAATTCACCCCTCCGCTTT. J is TRBJ1-6 and V is TRBV7-2; no reliable D call. Germline V gives CDR1 SGHTA, CDR2 FQGNSA. The CDR3 contains 15 residues.